The 30 T cell receptor beta chains presented below share a single source sample, sequenced in a study of blood T cell repertoires in COVID-19. Assay: immunoSEQ multiplex PCR; the TCRdb copy retains only in-frame clones and omits some. The data show around 180,000 clones, 84% seen once. Sequenced: PBMCs or T cells enriched from blood (not recorded which). These TCRs come from a man in his fifties or sixties who had recovered from COVID-19.

The chain links TRBV3-1 (or the pseudogene TRBV3-2) to TRBJ2-2, with a tentative D call TRBD1 (5 bases). This CDR3 comprises 15 residues. From germline, CDR1 is LGHDT and CDR2 YNNKEL (reference sequence). V was shortened by 7 bases and J by 1 base, with 13 bases between the two germline ends. CDR3 in amino acids: CASTPGRVNTGELFF. As DNA, the CDR3 is TGTGCCAGCACCCCAGGCAGGGTGAACACCGGGGAGCTGTTTTTT.

This chain connects TRBV4-3 to TRBJ2-7; perhaps TRBD2 as D (5 bases). Germline CDR1 reads LGHNA; CDR2 reads YSLEER. V lost 0 bases and J 2 bases, leaving 11 bases between the germline ends. There are 15 residues in the CDR3. CDR3 nucleotide sequence: TGCGCCAGCAGCCAAGATTGGACTGAAACCTACGAGCAGTACTTC. It translates to CASSQDWTETYEQYF.

This clone was recorded only once. The V and J genes are TRBV3-1 (or the pseudogene TRBV3-2) and TRBJ2-7, with unresolved D. V was cut by 5 bases and J by 4 bases, with 6 bases left in between. This CDR3 contains 11 residues. The germline CDR1 and CDR2 sequences are LGHDT and YNNKEL (reference sequence). The CDR3 bases are TGTGCCAGCAGCTCCCCGTACGAGCAGTACTTC. It codes for CASSSPYEQYF.

This clone was recorded once. The chain is built from TRBV5-1 and TRBJ1-3; D is possibly TRBD1 (6 bases). This CDR3 has 16 amino acids. Trimming stripped 4 bases from V and 2 bases from J, with 16 bases between. Germline values: CDR1 SGHRS, CDR2 YFSETQ. CDR3: CASSLGGPQTGNTIYF. The CDR3 DNA follows: TGCGCCAGCAGCCTGGGGGGGCCCCAGACTGGAAACACCATATATTTT.

CDR3 residues: CASRSQEEKLFF. CDR3 DNA: TGTGCCAGCAGGTCACAGGAAGAAAAACTGTTTTTT. V gene TRBV6-5 combines with J gene TRBJ1-4; a possible D gene is TRBD1 (5 bases). The V end was cut by 6 bases, the J end by 8 bases, with 10 bases between. The CDR3 is made up of 12 amino acids. The V gene's germline CDR1 is MNHEY and CDR2 SVGAGI.

This chain connects TRBV5-6 to TRBJ1-2; tentative D call: TRBD1 (5 bases). Between the trimmed V and J ends, which lost 0 bases and 4 bases, there was a span of 13 bases. CDR1 is SGHDT, CDR2 YYEEEE, per germline. The CDR3 totals 15 residues. The CDR3 is CASSLGGRGIYGYTF. CDR3 sequence (DNA): TGTGCCAGCAGCTTGGGGGGCCGGGGGATCTATGGCTACACCTTC.

The V gene is TRBV7-3, the J gene TRBJ2-1; possibly TRBD2 for D (6 bases). Deletions cut 5 bases from V and 0 bases from J, with 14 bases between. Germline CDR1 SGHTA, CDR2 FQGTGA. This CDR3 comprises 16 residues. The CDR3 region is CASSALADSSYNEQFF. The CDR3, as DNA: TGTGCCAGCAGCGCCTTAGCGGATAGCTCCTACAATGAGCAGTTCTTC.

This clone appeared a few times. The chain is built from TRBV19 and TRBJ1-2; D is ambiguous. V was clipped by 9 bases and J by 6 bases, with 14 bases between them. From germline, CDR1 is LNHDA and CDR2 SQIVND (reference sequence). The CDR3 is 12 residues long. The CDR3 here is CASGDLPHGYTF. Written as DNA, the CDR3 is TGTGCCAGCGGTGATCTACCTCATGGCTACACCTTC. Drawing the rest from reference TRBV19 and TRBJ1-2, the complete variable domain is DGGITQSPKYLFRKEGQNVTLSCEQNLNHDAMYWYRQDPGQGLRLIYYSQIVNDFQKGDIAEGYSVSREKKESFPLTVTSAQKNPTAFYLCASGDLPHGYTFGSGTRLTVV.

In its sample, this clone ranks as medium-sized. This sample also contains other DNA sequences that code for the same CDR3. This chain connects TRBV2 to TRBJ1-2, with a weak D call TRBD1 (6 bases). V was trimmed by 2 bases and J by 2 bases, leaving 6 bases between them. Germline values: CDR1 SNHLY, CDR2 FYNNEI. The CDR3 contains 13 residues. In nucleotides, the CDR3 is TGTGCCAGCAGTGAACAGGGGAACTATGGCTACACCTTC. It specifies CASSEQGNYGYTF.

V gene TRBV7-3 combines with J gene TRBJ1-1; D ambiguous. The CDR3 sequence is 13 residues long. The V gene's germline CDR1 is SGHTA and CDR2 FQGTGA. V lost 5 bases to trimming and J lost 1 base, with 8 bases between them. The CDR3 nucleotides are TGTGCCAGCAGCACTACCAGGAACACTGAAGCTTTCTTT. This sequence encodes CASSTTRNTEAFF.

This CDR3 reads CASSFEGYYNEQFF. CDR3 nucleotides: TGTGCCAGCAGCTTTGAGGGCTATTACAATGAGCAGTTCTTC. This chain links TRBV7-8 with TRBJ2-1, with D tentatively TRBD2 (5 bases). The ends were cut back, 3 bases at V and 4 bases at J, with 10 bases in the middle. Germline V gives CDR1 SGHVS, CDR2 FQNEAQ. The CDR3 length is 14 residues.

V is TRBV10-2 and J is TRBJ1-1, with TRBD1 as a possible D gene (6 bases). The CDR3 runs to 14 residues. Trimming removed 6 bases at V and 1 base at J, with 12 bases between. Germline lookup yields CDR1 WSHSY and CDR2 SAAADI. CDR3 nucleotides: TGCGCCAGCAGGTACAGGGTGGGGAACACTGAAGCTTTCTTT. This encodes CASRYRVGNTEAFF.

This clone turned up a few times. This CDR3 is CASSLIQGYGYTF. Here the CDR3 DNA reads TGTGCCAGCAGCTTAATCCAGGGGTATGGCTACACCTTC. The V and J genes are TRBV7-9 and TRBJ1-2; weak D call: TRBD1 (6 bases). V was cut by 2 bases and J by 5 bases, with 9 bases left in between. The CDR3 extends over 13 amino acids. Germline values: CDR1 SEHNR, CDR2 FQNEAQ (reference sequence).

V and J are TRBV12-3 or TRBV12-4 and TRBJ1-1; D call uncertain. V lost 5 bases and J lost 3, with 4 bases in between. The CDR3 is made up of 11 amino acids. CDR3 DNA sequence: TGTGCCAGCAGTGTATACACTGAAGCTTTCTTT. Protein: CASSVYTEAFF.

The V call is TRBV7-3, the J call TRBJ1-3; D unclear. V was clipped by 8 bases and J by 0 bases, with 5 bases between them. Per germline, CDR1 SGHTA and CDR2 FQGTGA. CDR3 length: 12 residues. CDR3 nucleotides: TGTGCCAGCGCCAGCTCTGGAAACACCATATATTTT. This sequence encodes CASASSGNTIYF. Drawing the rest from reference TRBV7-3 and TRBJ1-3, the complete variable domain is GAGVSQTPSNKVTEKGKYVELRCDPISGHTALYWYRQSLGQGPEFLIYFQGTGAADDSGLPNDRFFAVRPEGSVSTLKIQRTERGDSAVYLCASASSGNTIYFGEGSWLTVV.

The V and J genes are TRBV28 and TRBJ1-4, with 12 positions matching TRBD1. The germline V gene has CDR1 MDHEN and CDR2 SYDVKM. V dropped 6 bases and J dropped 8; count of bases not matched to a gene: 7. The CDR3 covers 15 residues. Written as DNA, the CDR3 is TGTGCCAGCAGCGGGACCGGGACAGGGGGCGAAAAACTGTTTTTT. Amino acid sequence: CASSGTGTGGEKLFF.

The V gene is TRBV28, the J gene TRBJ1-4; D perhaps matches TRBD1 (5 bases). The CDR3 consists of 16 residues. Per germline, CDR1 MDHEN and CDR2 SYDVKM. V lost 5 bases to trimming and J lost 4 bases, with 17 bases between them. CDR3 bases: TGTGCCAGCAGTGCGTTTGGGGGGTTGGGTAATGAAAAACTGTTTTTT. As protein: CASSAFGGLGNEKLFF.

This clone has more than one count but fewer than ten. This chain joins TRBV6-5 and TRBJ1-6; D remains ambiguous. Germline CDR1 MNHEY, CDR2 SVGAGI. CDR3 length equals 13 residues. Between the trimmed V and J ends, which lost 4 bases and 9 bases, there was a span of 10 bases. CDR3 DNA: TGTGCCAGCAGTTTAGGAGGTAGTTCACCCCTCCACTTT. Its protein product is CASSLGGSSPLHF.

V usage is TRBV11-2 and J usage is TRBJ1-4; weak D call: TRBD1 (6 bases). The CDR3 runs to 15 residues. Trimming stripped 1 base from V and 8 bases from J, with 14 bases between. Germline lookup yields CDR1 SGHAT and CDR2 FQNNGV. The CDR3 loop reads CASSLGPGQGEKLFF. The CDR3 coding sequence is TGTGCCAGCAGCTTAGGCCCAGGGCAGGGGGAAAAACTGTTTTTT.

This chain connects TRBV6-5 to TRBJ1-2; unclear D gene. The CDR3 covers 14 residues. Trimming cost V 0 bases and J 7 bases, with 12 bases left between them. Germline loops: CDR1 MNHEY, CDR2 SVGAGI. The CDR3 is CASSYSNSGLGYTF. The CDR3 DNA sequence: TGTGCCAGCAGTTACTCGAACTCGGGTCTTGGCTACACCTTC.

This chain uses TRBV2 with TRBJ2-1; perhaps TRBD1 as D (6 bases). This CDR3 is 13 amino acids long. Germline values: CDR1 SNHLY, CDR2 FYNNEI. With 6 bases removed from V and 7 bases from J, the gap between germline ends came to 13 bases. For the CDR3, the DNA is TGTGCCAGCAGCCAACAGGGCTCTAATGAGCAGTTCTTC. Translation gives CASSQQGSNEQFF.

This chain links TRBV28 with TRBJ2-7, with D possibly TRBD2 on 6 matching bases. Germline V lookup: CDR1 MDHEN, CDR2 SYDVKM. Trimming took off 6 bases at V and 7 bases at J, with 13 bases between the two ends. There are 12 residues in the CDR3. DNA of the CDR3: TGTGCCAGCAGGACGGGGGTTGGAGAGCAGTACTTC. Its translation is CASRTGVGEQYF.

The genes are TRBV5-4 and TRBJ2-2; TRBD2 is a possible D gene (7 bases). Germline CDR1 is SGHNT and CDR2 is YYREEE (reference sequence). The CDR3 extends over 17 amino acids. V was trimmed by 0 bases and J by 6 bases, leaving 18 bases between them. CDR3 in amino acids: CASSLVGGPQRAGELFF. In nucleotides, the CDR3 is TGTGCCAGCAGCTTGGTCGGGGGGCCTCAAAGGGCCGGGGAGCTGTTTTTT.

The rearrangement links TRBV28 to TRBJ1-1; tentatively, D is TRBD1 (6 bases). The CDR3 contains 13 residues. Germline CDR1 MDHEN, CDR2 SYDVKM. V dropped 6 bases and J dropped 6 bases, with 14 bases sitting between them. The CDR3 DNA reads TGTGCCAGCAGGCCGGGGGGGGGCGCTGAAGCTTTCTTT. Its protein product is CASRPGGGAEAFF.

This rearrangement joins TRBV29-1 to TRBJ1-2; no firm D call. The CDR3 spans 12 residues. Germline CDR1 and CDR2: SQVTM and ANQGSEA. Trimming stripped 3 bases from V and 5 bases from J, with 10 bases between. The CDR3 DNA reads TGCAGCGTTGAGTCCGGTTCTTATGGCTACACCTTC. Protein sequence: CSVESGSYGYTF.

This clone has just one count. This specimen includes other DNA sequences encoding the same CDR3. V and J are TRBV6-5 and TRBJ2-6; tentative D call: TRBD2 (5 bases). Germline CDR1 reads MNHEY; CDR2 reads SVGAGI. Trimming stripped 3 bases from V and 2 bases from J, with 8 bases between. This CDR3 contains 15 residues. The DNA of the CDR3 is TGTGCCAGCAGTTATAGAGGGACTGGGGCCAACGTCCTGACTTTC. Its translation is CASSYRGTGANVLTF.

V is TRBV4-1 and J is TRBJ1-5; TRBD1 might be the D (5 bases). Deletions cut 4 bases from V and 2 bases from J, with 12 bases between. Germline CDR1 is MGHRA and CDR2 is YSYEKL. This CDR3 is 15 amino acids long. CDR3 DNA: TGCGCCAGCAGCCCAGGGAATTGGGGCAATCAGCCCCAGCATTTT. Its protein is CASSPGNWGNQPQHF.

V is TRBV5-1 and J is TRBJ1-2; unclear D gene. Trimming took off 0 bases at V and 8 bases at J, with 11 bases between the two ends. CDR1 SGHRS and CDR2 YFSETQ come from the germline V gene. The CDR3 has 13 amino acids. The CDR3 coding sequence is TGCGCCAGCAGCTTGGAGGCGGGCGGCGGCTACACCTTC. As protein: CASSLEAGGGYTF. Based on the CDR3 plus reference TRBV5-1 and TRBJ1-2, the full variable domain is KAGVTQTPRYLIKTRGQQVTLSCSPISGHRSVSWYQQTPGQGLQFLFEYFSETQRNKGNFPGRFSGRQFSNSRSEMNVSTLELGDSALYLCASSLEAGGGYTFGSGTRLTVV.

The CDR3 spells CASSQGRGSYNSPLHF. The DNA for the CDR3 is TGTGCCAGCAGCCAAGGCAGGGGGTCCTATAATTCACCCCTCCACTTT. The chain links TRBV3-1 (or the pseudogene TRBV3-2) to TRBJ1-6; TRBD1 matches 7 bases. Germline assignment: CDR1 LGHDT and CDR2 YNNKEL (reference sequence). CDR3 length: 16 amino acids. After removal of 1 base from V and 1 base from J, the junction contained 1 base not matched to a gene.

In this sample, this clone turned up once. This chain connects TRBV9 to TRBJ2-4; D is perhaps TRBD1 (6 bases). The CDR3 is 13 residues long. Germline CDR1 reads SGDLS; CDR2 reads YYNGEE. The V end was cut by 3 bases, the J end by 9 bases, with 13 bases between. The CDR3 is CASSAPQGVIQYF. CDR3 nucleotides: TGTGCCAGCAGCGCCCCACAGGGAGTCATTCAGTACTTC.